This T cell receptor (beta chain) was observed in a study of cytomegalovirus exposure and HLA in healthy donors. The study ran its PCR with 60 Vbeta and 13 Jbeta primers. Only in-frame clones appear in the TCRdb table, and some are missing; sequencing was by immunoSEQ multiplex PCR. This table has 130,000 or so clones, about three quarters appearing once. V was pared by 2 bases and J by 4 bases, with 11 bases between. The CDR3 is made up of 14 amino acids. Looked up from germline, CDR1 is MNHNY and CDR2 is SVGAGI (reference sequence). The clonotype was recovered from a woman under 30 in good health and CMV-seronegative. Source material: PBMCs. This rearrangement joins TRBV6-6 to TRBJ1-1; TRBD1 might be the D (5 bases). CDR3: CASSYGGETTEAFF. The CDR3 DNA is TGTGCCAGCAGTTACGGGGGGGAAACCACTGAAGCTTTCTTT.